This TCR beta chain is from a study of blood T cells in healthy people across ages. Those donating, healthy Caucasian individuals from Russia, were aged roughly 6 to 90. RNA extraction gave at least 5.5 micrograms of total RNA per sample. The CDR3 is made up of 13 amino acids. Germline CDR1 SNHLY, CDR2 FYNNEI. For the second PCR, which ran for roughly 7 to 11 cycles, a sample-barcoded 5' primer and a J-beta primer mix were used. Carrying 12 random nucleotides, a template-switch adaptor labeled each individual cDNA molecule. TCRdb re-called the 5' RACE reads through MiXCR, storing one row per CDR3 protein. The table has 1,100,000 or so distinct CDR3 sequences, under 45% seen once. Comment on this clonotype: Its antigen is not identified. One junction end does not reproduce the germline sequence, and a read error may be involved.

The study's findings and limits: More naive CD4+ cells and higher diversity were found in long-lived than in aged donors.

Source material: blood. This rearrangement joins TRBV2 to TRBJ2-7; no clear D gene. The source is a woman aged 60-75 years in good health. DNA for the CDR3: TGTGCCAGCTGTGAAGAGGTCTCCTACGAGCAGTACTTC. This translates into CASCEEVSYEQYF.